This TCR beta chain was sequenced for a study of shared clonotypes between healthy human individuals. The CDR3 is 15 amino acids. The V segment lost 5 bases and the J segment 2 bases; nucleotides outside the gene matches: 5. Germline-derived CDR1 and CDR2 are SGHTA and FQGNSA. For this clone: The same CDR3 also results from other DNA sequences found in this sample.

TCRdb's copy holds only in-frame clones and misses some; the assay was immunoSEQ multiplex PCR. The profile covers about 2 million clones, with 85% to 95% appearing a single time and around 0.13% taken by the ten largest. This clonotype originated in a man between 18 and 29 years old in good health. The chain recombines TRBV7-2 with TRBJ2-2; 7 nucleotides match TRBD1. Sequences were obtained from naive CD4+ T cells sorted from blood. Subset described: CD45RA+ positively selected. CDR3 DNA sequence: TGTGCCAGCAGCGTGGACAGGAGAAACACCGGGGAGCTGTTTTTT. It translates to CASSVDRRNTGELFF. Filled out from reference TRBV7-2 and TRBJ2-2, the complete variable domain reads GAGVSQSPSNKVTEKGKDVELRCDPISGHTALYWYRQSLGQGLEFLIYFQGNSAPDKSGLPSDRFSAERTGGSVSTLTIQRTQQEDSAVYLCASSVDRRNTGELFFGEGSRLTVL.